Detailed here is one T cell receptor beta chain. Only a few counts were recorded for this clone. Its binding antigen is unknown. Per-base qualities were not stored, and no clone one base away is much larger. This record belongs to a study of blood T cell repertoires in COVID-19 (dated by TCRdb to 2020 to 2022). About the study as a whole: Samples covering the acute and convalescent phases of COVID-19 were provided by collaborators in the United States, Italy and Spain. The material from the prospective study consisted of cDNA or gDNA derived from T cells, B-cell-depleted T cells, or PBMCs. Subjects who had been exposed to COVID-19, were actively infected with it, or had recovered from it provided the deeply sampled blood TCRbeta repertoires that made up the dataset. The repertoires were made available in a free public database intended to serve as a resource for research on the immune response to SARS-CoV-2. Samples were obtained from the ongoing ImmuneRACE study (first 160 participants) and from about 1,300 subjects provided by 6 global collaborators. A de-identified subject ID, COVID-19 status, age in years and sex were almost always included in the sample metadata. Where HLA class I and class II types were available, the types were taken from metadata supplied by the sample provider, not from assay-based typing.

Reading from cysteine to phenylalanine, the CDR3 counts 12 amino acids. Only the CDR3 DNA is retained, 36 bases long and in frame from the first base. V loses 5 bases at its end and J loses 8 bases; junction bases beyond the gene matches: 4. CDR1 is given as GTSNPN and CDR2 as SVGIG, both from the germline V gene (reference sequence). Collaborating institutions collected whole blood in K2EDTA tubes following their own protocols. For TCRbeta analysis, collaborator samples were shipped as frozen whole blood, as isolated PBMCs, or as DNA extracted from either sample type. Study-level results and caveats: The quantity of clinical and demographic metadata differed by source and by participant and was supplied without curation.

The immunoSEQ Assay, a bias-controlled multiplex PCR, was used to amplify TCRbeta CDR3 regions from genomic DNA. Per the original workflow: The number of nucleated cells in each sample was estimated from the amplification of reference gene primers within the assay. To quantify the absolute abundance of each unique TCRbeta CDR3 rearrangement, sequence reads were collapsed and filtered. Productive Simpson clonality was computed per sample as the square root of Simpson's diversity index over productive rearrangements. The table comes from immuneACCESS by way of TCRdb, which keeps in-frame sequences with V and J called. Part of the clones is missing from these tables; in studies checked, under half for an unresolved V gene and the rest for unknown reasons. V, J and clone size reflect that table, while D and trimming were determined from the DNA. The sample contains about 72,000 clones, more than 80% of them found a single time. The ten most abundant clones make up approximately 35% of the sample.

Sequenced: peripheral blood. The rearranged segments are TRBV30 and TRBJ1-3; TRBD1 lines up with 9 middle nucleotides. The sequence was collected from a woman aged 80 or older with active or convalescent COVID-19. CDR3 sequence: CAWSQGADTIYF. The nucleotides read TGTGCCTGGTCACAGGGGGCAGACACCATATATTTT.